One sample yielded the 31 T cell receptor beta chains listed below, sequenced in a study of vaccination effects on CD4 cells after COVID-19. Viral peptide pool expansion of antigen-specific CD4+ T cells preceded sequencing in the ViraFEST assay. The culture ran for roughly ten days, and then CD4+ T cells were isolated. Of the BNT162b2 and mRNA-1273 vaccines, participants received two doses of one or the other. Repertoires were generated with immunoSEQ multiplex PCR, while TCRdb's copy carries only in-frame clones and drops some. The table includes around 24,000 clones, roughly 76% detected once. Antigens for these TCRs are unknown. Sample: CD4+ T cells from PBMCs cultured with SARS-CoV-2 spike peptides, taken after COVID-19 vaccination. The receptors shown here come from a human donor who received a COVID-19 vaccine. Some clones in this sample may be carry-over from other donors' samples.

With regard to this clone: The identical CDR3 is also encoded by other nucleotide sequences in the sample. The chain recombines TRBV4-3 with TRBJ2-3; D is undetermined. The V end was cut by 1 base, the J end by 0 bases, with 5 bases between. CDR1 and CDR2 from the germline V gene are LGHNA and YSLEER. CDR3 size: 14 residues. The CDR3 region is CASSQGFSTDTQYF. DNA for the CDR3: TGCGCCAGCAGCCAAGGGTTCAGCACAGATACGCAGTATTTT.

V gene TRBV3-1 (or the pseudogene TRBV3-2) combines with J gene TRBJ2-7; D unresolved. This CDR3 is 13 amino acids long. Germline CDR1 reads LGHDT; CDR2 reads YNNKEL (reference sequence). V lost 1 base to trimming and J lost 6 bases, with 10 bases between them. Written as DNA, the CDR3 is TGTGCCAGCAGCCAAGTTCCGTTTCGCGAGCAGTACGTC. Translated, it gives CASSQVPFREQYV.

The V gene is TRBV27, the J gene TRBJ1-1, with 10 bases aligning to TRBD1. The J segment lost 3 bases and the V segment lost 9 bases, leaving 4 bases of the junction unmatched. CDR3 length: 13 amino acids. Germline V gene lookup returns CDR1 MNHEY and CDR2 SMNVEV (reference sequence). This chain's CDR3 is CASGTGADTEAFF. DNA of the CDR3: TGTGCCAGTGGGACAGGGGCGGACACTGAAGCTTTCTTT.

The chain carries TRBV27 and TRBJ2-3, with TRBD1 matching over 8 bases. CDR3 length: 16 residues. The germline CDR1 and CDR2 sequences are MNHEY and SMNVEV (reference sequence). V dropped 2 bases and J dropped 0; count of bases not matched to a gene: 4. The CDR3 DNA follows: TGTGCCAGCAGTTTACGGACAGGGCGTAGCACAGATACGCAGTATTTT. Protein product: CASSLRTGRSTDTQYF.

This clone was seen a single time. The rearrangement joins TRBV24-1 to TRBJ2-3; perhaps TRBD1 as D (6 bases). The CDR3 is made up of 16 amino acids. V was cut by 1 base and J by 0 bases, with 10 bases left in between. Germline loops: CDR1 KGHDR, CDR2 SFDVKD. The DNA of the CDR3 is TGTGCCACCAGTGATTTAGGGGGTACTAGCACAGATACGCAGTATTTT. The encoded protein is CATSDLGGTSTDTQYF.

The rearrangement uses TRBV30 and TRBJ1-1; 7 bases map to TRBD1. The CDR3 loop spans 12 amino acids. CDR1 is GTSNPN and CDR2 is SVGIG in the germline V gene (reference sequence). V was clipped by 0 bases and J by 8 bases; unmatched bases: 3. The CDR3 sequence: CAWSVGTVEAFF. For the CDR3, the DNA is TGTGCCTGGAGTGTTGGGACAGTGGAAGCTTTCTTT.

This chain joins TRBV2 and TRBJ1-6; D is undetermined. Germline V CDR1 and CDR2: SNHLY, FYNNEI. The ends were cut back, 7 bases at V and 7 bases at J, with 11 bases in the middle. This CDR3 region has 13 residues. CDR3 sequence (DNA): TGTGCCAGCACCCTACAGCCCAATTCACCCCTCCACTTT. This translates into CASTLQPNSPLHF.

J is TRBJ2-1 and V is TRBV7-3; D is perhaps TRBD2 (6 bases). Germline values: CDR1 SGHTA, CDR2 FQGTGA. Trimming took off 6 bases at V and 8 bases at J, with 17 bases between the two ends. The CDR3 has 14 residues. CDR3 DNA sequence: TGTGCCAGCAGTCCGAGGGACTCCAAACATGAGCAGTTCTTC. It codes for CASSPRDSKHEQFF.

The rearrangement uses TRBV24-1 and TRBJ1-2; 8 bases agree with TRBD1. The germline gives CDR1 KGHDR, CDR2 SFDVKD. The CDR3 length is 13 residues. With 5 bases clipped from V and 9 bases from J, the junction kept 7 bases outside the gene matches. CDR3 sequence (DNA): TGTGCCACCAGTGGTGGGACAGGTAGTAGCTACACCTTC. It is translated as CATSGGTGSSYTF.

This chain connects TRBV5-1 to TRBJ2-5, with 8 nucleotides matching TRBD2. Germline CDR1 is SGHRS and CDR2 is YFSETQ. The CDR3 spans 15 residues. After removal of 1 base from V and 4 bases from J, the junction contained 6 bases not matched to a gene. The DNA for the CDR3 is TGCGCCAGCAGCTTGTCCAGCGGGGGTCTAGAGACCCAGTACTTC. Protein: CASSLSSGGLETQYF. Filled out from reference TRBV5-1 and TRBJ2-5, the complete variable domain reads KAGVTQTPRYLIKTRGQQVTLSCSPISGHRSVSWYQQTPGQGLQFLFEYFSETQRNKGNFPGRFSGRQFSNSRSEMNVSTLELGDSALYLCASSLSSGGLETQYFGPGTRLLVL.

The rearrangement joins TRBV5-1 to TRBJ2-5; D not certain. The V and J ends lost 6 bases and 1 base respectively, with 16 bases between them. Germline CDR1 reads SGHRS; CDR2 reads YFSETQ. The CDR3 has 15 residues. CDR3 bases: TGCGCCAGCACCCATCATGGGCTCGCCCAAGAGACCCAGTACTTC. Protein sequence: CASTHHGLAQETQYF. The variable domain in full, completed from reference TRBV5-1 and TRBJ2-5, reads KAGVTQTPRYLIKTRGQQVTLSCSPISGHRSVSWYQQTPGQGLQFLFEYFSETQRNKGNFPGRFSGRQFSNSRSEMNVSTLELGDSALYLCASTHHGLAQETQYFGPGTRLLVL.

The rearrangement uses TRBV3-1 (or the pseudogene TRBV3-2) and TRBJ1-4, with TRBD1 matching 9 bases. Per the germline V gene, CDR1 is LGHDT and CDR2 is YNNKEL (reference sequence). The CDR3 loop spans 16 amino acids. Trimming removed 4 bases from V and 1 base from J; junction bases left unmatched: 4. CDR3 loop: CASSLGTGLTNEKLFF. For the CDR3, the DNA is TGTGCCAGCAGCCTCGGGACAGGGCTAACTAATGAAAAACTGTTTTTT.

This rearrangement joins TRBV6-5 to TRBJ1-2; D might be TRBD1 (6 bases). V was shortened by 0 bases and J by 3 bases, with 14 bases between the two germline ends. Germline loops: CDR1 MNHEY, CDR2 SVGAGI. The CDR3 spans 16 residues. CDR3 region: CASSYSDDRSYYGYTF. Written as DNA, the CDR3 is TGTGCCAGCAGTTACTCAGACGACAGGAGCTACTATGGCTACACCTTC.

The V call is TRBV5-1, the J call TRBJ1-5, with D uncertain. Trimming cost V 4 bases and J 6 bases, with 14 bases left between them. CDR3 length: 14 residues. Germline V gene sequence: CDR1 SGHRS, CDR2 YFSETQ. The CDR3 DNA is TGCGCCAGCAGCCCCTCCAGTGGGTCTCAGCCCCAGCATTTT. Its protein product is CASSPSSGSQPQHF. The whole variable domain, filled in from reference TRBV5-1 and TRBJ1-5, reads KAGVTQTPRYLIKTRGQQVTLSCSPISGHRSVSWYQQTPGQGLQFLFEYFSETQRNKGNFPGRFSGRQFSNSRSEMNVSTLELGDSALYLCASSPSSGSQPQHFGDGTRLSIL.

V and J are TRBV24-1 and TRBJ2-5; D is possibly TRBD2 (5 bases). Germline CDR1 KGHDR, CDR2 SFDVKD. Trimming cost V 0 bases and J 3 bases, with 13 bases left between them. This CDR3 spans 16 amino acids. The CDR3: CATSDLHPGMEETQYF. The CDR3 DNA sequence: TGTGCCACCAGTGATTTGCATCCGGGGATGGAAGAGACCCAGTACTTC.

The chain combines TRBV19 with TRBJ1-1; possible D gene TRBD1, 5 bases. Germline V gene lookup returns CDR1 LNHDA and CDR2 SQIVND (reference sequence). This CDR3 has 14 residues. Trimming left V 9 bases short and J 1 base short, with 15 bases between. The CDR3 nucleotides are TGTGCCAGCGGCTCCGGGACGCCGAACACTGAAGCTTTCTTT. This translates into CASGSGTPNTEAFF. The variable domain in full, completed from reference TRBV19 and TRBJ1-1, reads DGGITQSPKYLFRKEGQNVTLSCEQNLNHDAMYWYRQDPGQGLRLIYYSQIVNDFQKGDIAEGYSVSREKKESFPLTVTSAQKNPTAFYLCASGSGTPNTEAFFGQGTRLTVV.

The chain employs TRBV9 and TRBJ2-2; D may correspond to TRBD1 or TRBD2 (5 bases each). The CDR3 contains 14 residues. In germline, CDR1 is SGDLS, CDR2 YYNGEE. Trimming stripped 5 bases from V and 8 bases from J, with 16 bases between. DNA of the CDR3: TGTGCCAGCAGGTGGGGGATCGGAAGTGGGGAGCTGTTTTTT. Translating gives CASRWGIGSGELFF. Complete variable domain (other parts from reference TRBV9 and TRBJ2-2): DSGVTQTPKHLITATGQRVTLRCSPRSGDLSVYWYQQSLDQGLQFLIQYYNGEERAKGNILERFSAQQFPDLHSELNLSSLELGDSALYFCASRWGIGSGELFFGEGSRLTVL.

Comments on this clone: Compared with germline, one end of the junction differs, possibly owing to a read error. The gene calls are TRBV9 and TRBJ2-1, with TRBD2 matching 15 bases. Germline CDR1 and CDR2: SGDLS and YYNGEE. The length of the CDR3 is 15 residues. CDR3 protein: CASNVGLAGGNEQFF. The CDR3 DNA is TGTGCCAGCAACGTAGGACTAGCGGGGGGGAATGAGCAGTTCTTC.

The V and J genes are TRBV30 and TRBJ1-6; D unresolved. The germline gives CDR1 GTSNPN, CDR2 SVGIG (reference sequence). CDR3 length: 11 amino acids. Trimming cost V 0 bases and J 7 bases, with 1 base left between them. CDR3 DNA: TGTGCCTGGAGTGTGAATTCACCCCTCCACTTT. Translating it yields CAWSVNSPLHF.

This clone was observed a handful of times. This sequence joins TRBV19 and TRBJ1-5; no clear D. The CDR3 is 13 amino acids. V lost 5 bases and J 4 bases, leaving 9 bases between the germline ends. Germline CDR1 is LNHDA and CDR2 is SQIVND (reference sequence). CDR3 in amino acids: CASSGQVNQPQHF. DNA for the CDR3: TGTGCCAGTAGTGGGCAGGTTAATCAGCCCCAGCATTTT.

The CDR3: CASTLGQGRVYGELFF. The DNA for the CDR3 is TGTGCCAGCACCCTGGGACAGGGGAGAGTCTACGGGGAGCTGTTTTTT. This sequence joins TRBV27 and TRBJ2-2; TRBD1 agrees at 10 bases. The CDR3 contains 16 residues. Losses at the gene ends were 7 bases for V and 7 bases for J; bases not matched to a gene: 12. Germline CDR1 and CDR2: MNHEY and SMNVEV (reference sequence).

V is TRBV5-1 and J is TRBJ1-2; TRBD1 might be the D (6 bases). V lost 5 bases to trimming and J lost 3 bases, with 17 bases between them. Germline loops: CDR1 SGHRS, CDR2 YFSETQ. CDR3 length equals 15 residues. Here the CDR3 DNA reads TGCGCCAGCAGGGTAGACGGGGGGGCCTACTATGGCTACACCTTC. Amino acids: CASRVDGGAYYGYTF. The full variable domain, rest sourced from reference TRBV5-1 and TRBJ1-2, is KAGVTQTPRYLIKTRGQQVTLSCSPISGHRSVSWYQQTPGQGLQFLFEYFSETQRNKGNFPGRFSGRQFSNSRSEMNVSTLELGDSALYLCASRVDGGAYYGYTFGSGTRLTVV.

The chain couples TRBV4-1 to TRBJ2-2; D is unclear. This CDR3 has 16 residues. Trimming stripped 5 bases from V and 0 bases from J, with 13 bases between. The germline gives CDR1 MGHRA, CDR2 YSYEKL. CDR3 protein: CASSASRVANTGELFF. The CDR3 nucleotides are TGCGCCAGCAGCGCGTCGCGAGTCGCGAACACCGGGGAGCTGTTTTTT.

V gene TRBV7-2 combines with J gene TRBJ1-6; D unresolved. The CDR3 sequence is 13 residues long. CDR1 and CDR2 (germline): SGHTA, FQGNSA. Deletions cut 4 bases from V and 9 bases from J, with 10 bases between. The CDR3 region is CASSSSNASPLHF. In DNA, the CDR3 is TGTGCCAGCAGCTCCAGTAACGCTTCACCCCTCCACTTT.

This rearrangement joins TRBV7-8 to TRBJ2-1; TRBD2 might be the D (6 bases). The CDR3 runs 16 residues. V was shortened by 6 bases and J by 4 bases, with 19 bases between the two germline ends. Germline V gives CDR1 SGHVS, CDR2 FQNEAQ. The CDR3 loop is CASSSKWDFPYNEQFF. The CDR3 coding sequence is TGTGCCAGCAGTTCCAAATGGGACTTCCCTTACAATGAGCAGTTCTTC.

This chain connects TRBV25-1 to TRBJ1-6; 7 nucleotides align to TRBD1. Per germline, CDR1 MGHDK and CDR2 SYGVNS. This CDR3 spans 14 amino acids. The trim removed 4 bases at V and 4 bases at J, leaving 1 base unmatched. The CDR3 here is CASSGGQYNSPLHF. In DNA form, the CDR3 reads TGTGCCAGCAGTGGGGGACAGTATAATTCACCCCTCCACTTT.

The chain has TRBV27 and TRBJ1-5; no clear D gene. There are 16 residues in the CDR3. In germline, CDR1 is MNHEY, CDR2 SMNVEV (reference sequence). V lost 8 bases, J lost 7 bases, and 24 bases lay in between. The CDR3 loop is CASAPTSEGPRQPQHF. In DNA form, the CDR3 reads TGTGCCAGCGCCCCCACGTCTGAGGGCCCAAGGCAGCCCCAGCATTTT.

This rearrangement joins TRBV27 to TRBJ1-5; TRBD1 matches 9 bases. Germline loops: CDR1 MNHEY, CDR2 SMNVEV (reference sequence). Losses at the gene ends were 6 bases for V and 3 bases for J; bases not matched to a gene: 12. The CDR3 totals 17 residues. CDR3 region: CASSHYPGTGNNQPQHF. CDR3 sequence (DNA): TGTGCCAGCAGCCACTATCCCGGGACAGGGAACAATCAGCCCCAGCATTTT.

V is TRBV21-1 and J is TRBJ2-7. TRBV21-1 is listed as a pseudogene. This CDR3 has 14 residues. The CDR3 DNA sequence: TGTGCCAGCAGCTTCCGGGACGGGATCTACGAGCAGTACGTC. This translates into CASSFRDGIYEQYV.

This chain uses TRBV5-1 with TRBJ2-1; 10 bases are a match to TRBD1. The CDR3 sequence is 16 residues long. Germline CDR1 reads SGHRS; CDR2 reads YFSETQ. V lost 3 bases and J lost 9; bases outside the gene matches: 12. CDR3 DNA sequence: TGCGCCAGCAGCTCCTACTCCGGGACAGGGGTTGGTGAGCAGTTCTTC. This translates into CASSSYSGTGVGEQFF.

This clone was seen a single time. The chain couples TRBV19 to TRBJ1-5; 10 bases fit TRBD1. The CDR3 is 16 residues long. Germline-derived CDR1 and CDR2 are LNHDA and SQIVND (reference sequence). The trim removed 11 bases at V and 3 bases at J, leaving 13 bases unmatched. The chain's CDR3 is CASTGQGHLTNQPQHF. CDR3 DNA sequence: TGTGCCTCCACGGGACAGGGGCATTTAACCAATCAGCCCCAGCATTTT.